Listed here are 13 T cell receptor beta chains from one sample, sequenced in a study of T-cell memory formation after mild COVID-19. TCRdb re-analysed the 5' RACE reads in MiXCR, keeping a single row per CDR3 protein. The repertoire holds 250,000 to 400,000 distinct CDR3 sequences, with roughly 13% as singletons. The sample consisted of PBMCs or a T cell subset sorted from them (not recorded which). The receptors derive from a man aged 18-30 years who had mild COVID-19 (a few samples of this study predate the infection). Cell type and time point are not known.

This clonotype appeared a few times. The V call is TRBV20-1, the J call TRBJ2-7; D call uncertain. This CDR3 is built from 11 residues. Deletions cut 0 bases from V and 3 bases from J, with 3 bases between. CDR1 is DFQATT and CDR2 is SNEGSKA in the germline V gene (reference sequence). CDR3 loop: CSARDNYEQYV. In DNA form, the CDR3 reads TGCAGTGCTAGAGATAACTACGAGCAGTACGTC.

CDR3 residues: CASSLAGTSPVLTF. DNA for the CDR3: TGTGCCAGCAGTCTGGCCGGGACCTCCCCAGTCCTGACTTTC. This rearrangement joins TRBV12-3 or TRBV12-4 to TRBJ2-6; the D call may be TRBD1 or TRBD2 (5 bases each). The ends were cut back, 5 bases at V and 13 bases at J, with 18 bases in the middle. The CDR3 sequence is 14 residues long.

This chain uses TRBV6-1 with TRBJ1-2, with D maybe TRBD1 (5 bases). The CDR3 is made up of 16 amino acids. V lost 7 bases, J lost 5 bases, and 23 bases lay in between. Germline CDR1 reads MNHNS; CDR2 reads SASEGT. The CDR3 spells CASINVGEIPGYGYTF. DNA for the CDR3: TGTGCCAGCATTAACGTGGGGGAGATTCCCGGTTATGGCTACACCTTC.

The CDR3 DNA follows: TGCGCCAGCAGCCTAGGACAGCATCAGCCCCAGCATTTT. Translating it yields CASSLGQHQPQHF. V gene TRBV5-1 combines with J gene TRBJ1-5; D perhaps matches TRBD1 (6 bases). V gave up 4 bases and J gave up 5 bases, with 10 bases separating them. Germline-derived CDR1 and CDR2 are SGHRS and YFSETQ. There are 13 residues in the CDR3.

The rearrangement joins TRBV6-2 or TRBV6-3 to TRBJ2-3; D uncertain. Germline CDR1 MNHEY, CDR2 SVGEGT. Trimming removed 6 bases from V and 0 bases from J, with 7 bases in between. The CDR3 contains 13 residues. The CDR3 protein is CASRGLSTDTQYF. CDR3 bases: TGTGCCAGCAGGGGGTTGAGCACAGATACGCAGTATTTT.

This clonotype has ten or more counts. The gene calls are TRBV7-2 and TRBJ2-5; perhaps TRBD2 as D (7 bases). Germline-derived CDR1 and CDR2 are SGHTA and FQGNSA. The CDR3 is 15 residues long. The V end lost 3 bases, the J end lost 0 bases, and 11 bases lay between the germline ends. In nucleotides, the CDR3 is TGTGCCAGCAGCTTTCGCGGGGGCCACCAAGAGACCCAGTACTTC. Translating gives CASSFRGGHQETQYF. Filled out from reference TRBV7-2 and TRBJ2-5, the complete variable domain reads GAGVSQSPSNKVTEKGKDVELRCDPISGHTALYWYRQSLGQGLEFLIYFQGNSAPDKSGLPSDRFSAERTGGSVSTLTIQRTQQEDSAVYLCASSFRGGHQETQYFGPGTRLLVL.

This clonotype showed up just a few times. The CDR3 protein is CASSQDLSLAGVAKNIQYF. The CDR3, as DNA: TGCGCCAGCAGCCAAGATCTATCACTAGCGGGGGTAGCCAAAAACATTCAGTACTTC. V gene TRBV4-3 combines with J gene TRBJ2-4, with TRBD2 matching over 11 bases. CDR1 is LGHNA, CDR2 YSLEER, per germline. Trimming cost V 0 bases and J 0 bases; bases outside gene matches: 7. CDR3 size: 19 residues.

The chain carries TRBV7-3 and TRBJ2-3; tentatively, D is TRBD2 (5 bases). This CDR3 comprises 16 residues. The V and J ends lost 5 bases and 1 base respectively, with 16 bases between them. In germline, CDR1 is SGHTA, CDR2 FQGTGA. For the CDR3, the DNA is TGTGCCAGCAGCCACGGTGCGGGTTTCGGCACAGATACGCAGTATTTT. Its protein product is CASSHGAGFGTDTQYF. Drawing the rest from reference TRBV7-3 and TRBJ2-3, the complete variable domain is GAGVSQTPSNKVTEKGKYVELRCDPISGHTALYWYRQSLGQGPEFLIYFQGTGAADDSGLPNDRFFAVRPEGSVSTLKIQRTERGDSAVYLCASSHGAGFGTDTQYFGPGTRLTVL.

This clonotype was counted a few times. V usage is TRBV5-1 and J usage is TRBJ2-2; D is unclear. This CDR3 spans 16 amino acids. Germline-derived CDR1 and CDR2 are SGHRS and YFSETQ. V was pared by 0 bases and J by 5 bases, with 14 bases between. The chain's CDR3 is CASSLVPPPGTGELFF. The CDR3 DNA sequence: TGCGCCAGCAGCTTGGTACCCCCTCCCGGGACCGGGGAGCTGTTTTTT.

This clonotype was observed a handful of times. The CDR3 loop reads CASQAGDAGELFF. Written as DNA, the CDR3 is TGTGCCAGCCAAGCGGGTGACGCCGGGGAGCTGTTTTTT. V gene TRBV6-4 combines with J gene TRBJ2-2, with a weak D call TRBD2 (6 bases). Germline V gene lookup returns CDR1 MRHNA and CDR2 SNTAGT. The CDR3 has 13 amino acids. Trimming removed 8 bases at V and 6 bases at J, with 13 bases between.

The gene calls are TRBV7-2 and TRBJ2-5, with D possibly TRBD1 on 6 matching bases. Trimming took off 2 bases at V and 3 bases at J, with 10 bases between the two ends. Per germline, CDR1 SGHTA and CDR2 FQGNSA. The CDR3 is made up of 14 amino acids. CDR3 DNA: TGTGCCAGCAGCTTATCGGCAGGGGAAGAGACCCAGTACTTC. Protein product: CASSLSAGEETQYF.

The chain has TRBV6-2 or TRBV6-3 and TRBJ2-7; TRBD2 matches at 7 bases. The CDR3 has 16 amino acids. V lost 8 bases, J lost 0 bases, and 13 bases stayed unmatched. Per germline, CDR1 MNHEY and CDR2 SVGEGT. CDR3: CASLAPGRSPSYEQYF. The DNA of the CDR3 is TGTGCCAGCTTGGCCCCCGGGAGGTCCCCCTCCTACGAGCAGTACTTC.

This chain links TRBV4-1 with TRBJ2-7; no clear D. The CDR3 runs to 13 residues. V lost 2 bases and J 7 bases, leaving 12 bases between the germline ends. Germline V gene sequence: CDR1 MGHRA, CDR2 YSYEKL. CDR3 bases: TGCGCCAGCAGCCAACTGGGGAATGAGGAGCAGTACTTC. Protein sequence: CASSQLGNEEQYF.